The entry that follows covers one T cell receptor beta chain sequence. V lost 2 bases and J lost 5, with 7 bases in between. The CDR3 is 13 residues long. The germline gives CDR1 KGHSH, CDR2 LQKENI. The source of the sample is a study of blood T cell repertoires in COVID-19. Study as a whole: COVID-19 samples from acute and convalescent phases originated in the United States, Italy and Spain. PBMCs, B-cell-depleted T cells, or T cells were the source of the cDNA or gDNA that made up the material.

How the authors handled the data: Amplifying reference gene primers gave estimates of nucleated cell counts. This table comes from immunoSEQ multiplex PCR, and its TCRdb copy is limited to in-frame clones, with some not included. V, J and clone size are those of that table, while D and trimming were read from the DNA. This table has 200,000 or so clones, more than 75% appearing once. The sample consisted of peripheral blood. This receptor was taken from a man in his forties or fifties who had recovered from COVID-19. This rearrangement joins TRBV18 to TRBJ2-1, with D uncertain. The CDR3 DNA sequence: TGTGCCAGCTCACCATGGGCAGACAATGAGCAGTTCTTC. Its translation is CASSPWADNEQFF. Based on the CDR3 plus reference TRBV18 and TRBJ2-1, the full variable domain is NAGVMQNPRHLVRRRGQEARLRCSPMKGHSHVYWYRQLPEEGLKFMVYLQKENIIDESGMPKERFSAEFPKEGPSILRIQQVVRGDSAAYFCASSPWADNEQFFGPGTRLTVL.